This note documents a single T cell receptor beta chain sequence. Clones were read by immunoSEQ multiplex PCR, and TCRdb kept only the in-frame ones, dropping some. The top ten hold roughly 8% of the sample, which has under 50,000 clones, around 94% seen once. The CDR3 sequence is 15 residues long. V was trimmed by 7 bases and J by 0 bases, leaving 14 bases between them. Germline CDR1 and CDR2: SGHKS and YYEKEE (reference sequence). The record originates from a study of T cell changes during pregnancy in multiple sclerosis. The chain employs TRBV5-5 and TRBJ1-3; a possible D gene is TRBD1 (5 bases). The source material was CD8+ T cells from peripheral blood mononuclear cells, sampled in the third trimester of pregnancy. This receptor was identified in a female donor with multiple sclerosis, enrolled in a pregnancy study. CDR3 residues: CASGETALSGNTIYF. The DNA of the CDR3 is TGTGCCAGCGGCGAGACAGCACTCTCTGGAAACACCATATATTTT.